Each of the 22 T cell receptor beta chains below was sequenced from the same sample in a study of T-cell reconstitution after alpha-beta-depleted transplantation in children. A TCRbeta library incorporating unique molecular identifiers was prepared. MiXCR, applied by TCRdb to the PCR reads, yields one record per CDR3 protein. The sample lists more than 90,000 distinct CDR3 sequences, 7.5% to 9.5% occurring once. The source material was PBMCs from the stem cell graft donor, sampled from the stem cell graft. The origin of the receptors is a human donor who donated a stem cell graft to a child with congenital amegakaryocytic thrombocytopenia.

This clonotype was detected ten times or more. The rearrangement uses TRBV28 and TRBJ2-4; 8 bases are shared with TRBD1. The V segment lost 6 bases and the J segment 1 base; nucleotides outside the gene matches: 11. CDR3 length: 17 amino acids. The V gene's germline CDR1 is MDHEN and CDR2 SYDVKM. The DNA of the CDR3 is TGTGCCAGCAGATCGTCAGGGGGCGGCCCGGCCAAAAACATTCAGTACTTC. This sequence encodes CASRSSGGGPAKNIQYF.

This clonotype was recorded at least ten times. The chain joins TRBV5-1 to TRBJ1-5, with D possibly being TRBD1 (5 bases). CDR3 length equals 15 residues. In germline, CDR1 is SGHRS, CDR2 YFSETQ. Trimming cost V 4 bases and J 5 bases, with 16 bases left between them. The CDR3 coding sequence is TGCGCCAGCAGCGACGATAATGCGGGGGATCAGCCCCAGCATTTT. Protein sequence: CASSDDNAGDQPQHF. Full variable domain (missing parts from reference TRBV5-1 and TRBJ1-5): KAGVTQTPRYLIKTRGQQVTLSCSPISGHRSVSWYQQTPGQGLQFLFEYFSETQRNKGNFPGRFSGRQFSNSRSEMNVSTLELGDSALYLCASSDDNAGDQPQHFGDGTRLSIL.

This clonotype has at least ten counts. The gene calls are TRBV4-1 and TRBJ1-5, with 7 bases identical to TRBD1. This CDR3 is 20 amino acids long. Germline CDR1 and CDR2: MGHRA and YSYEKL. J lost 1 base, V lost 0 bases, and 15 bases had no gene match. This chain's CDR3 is CASSQDSDGSGDRSNQPQHF. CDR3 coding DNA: TGCGCCAGCAGCCAAGATTCCGATGGCAGCGGGGACAGAAGCAATCAGCCCCAGCATTTT.

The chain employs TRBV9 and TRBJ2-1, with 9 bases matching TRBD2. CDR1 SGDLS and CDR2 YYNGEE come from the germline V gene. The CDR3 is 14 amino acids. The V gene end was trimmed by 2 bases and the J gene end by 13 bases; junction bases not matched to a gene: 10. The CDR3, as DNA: TGTGCCAGCAGCGTGGGACTAGCATCGGGGGAACAGTTCTTC. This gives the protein CASSVGLASGEQFF.

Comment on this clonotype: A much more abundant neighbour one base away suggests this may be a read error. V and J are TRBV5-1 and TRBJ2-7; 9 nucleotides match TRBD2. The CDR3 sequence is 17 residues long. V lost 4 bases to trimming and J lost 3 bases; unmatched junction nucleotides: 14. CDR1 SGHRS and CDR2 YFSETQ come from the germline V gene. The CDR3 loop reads CASSPEANPAGGYEQYF. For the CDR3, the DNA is TGCGCCAGCAGCCCCGAAGCCAATCCAGCGGGAGGCTACGAGCAGTACTTC.

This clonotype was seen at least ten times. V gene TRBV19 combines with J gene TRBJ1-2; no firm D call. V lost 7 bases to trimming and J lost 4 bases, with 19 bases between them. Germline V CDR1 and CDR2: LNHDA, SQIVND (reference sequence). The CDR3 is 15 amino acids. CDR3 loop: CASIPSWAEPYGYTF. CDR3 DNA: TGTGCCAGTATCCCTTCCTGGGCAGAGCCCTATGGCTACACCTTC.

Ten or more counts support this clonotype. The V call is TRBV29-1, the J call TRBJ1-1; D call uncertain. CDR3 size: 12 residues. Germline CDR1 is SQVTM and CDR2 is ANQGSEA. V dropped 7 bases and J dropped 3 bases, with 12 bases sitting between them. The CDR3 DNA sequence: TGCAGCGGTCTTTCACGTCACACTGAAGCTTTCTTT. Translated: CSGLSRHTEAFF.

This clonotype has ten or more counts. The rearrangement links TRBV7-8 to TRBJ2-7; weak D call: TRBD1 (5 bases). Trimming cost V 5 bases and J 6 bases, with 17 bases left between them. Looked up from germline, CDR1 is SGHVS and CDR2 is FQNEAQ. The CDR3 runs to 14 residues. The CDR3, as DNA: TGTGCCAGCAGCCCCACGGCAGGGTCGATCGAGCAGTACTTC. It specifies CASSPTAGSIEQYF.

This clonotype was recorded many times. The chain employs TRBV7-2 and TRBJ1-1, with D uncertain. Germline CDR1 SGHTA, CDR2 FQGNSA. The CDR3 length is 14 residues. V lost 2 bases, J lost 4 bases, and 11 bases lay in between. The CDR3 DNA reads TGTGCCAGCAGCTTATCGCCCGACGGCACTGAAGCTTTCTTT. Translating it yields CASSLSPDGTEAFF. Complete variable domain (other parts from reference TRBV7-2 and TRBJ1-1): GAGVSQSPSNKVTEKGKDVELRCDPISGHTALYWYRQSLGQGLEFLIYFQGNSAPDKSGLPSDRFSAERTGGSVSTLTIQRTQQEDSAVYLCASSLSPDGTEAFFGQGTRLTVV.

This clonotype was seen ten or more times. The CDR3 protein is CASSLLGLQREEQYF. The DNA of the CDR3 is TGTGCCAGCAGTTTATTGGGACTCCAACGGGAGGAGCAGTACTTC. This rearrangement joins TRBV12-3 or TRBV12-4 to TRBJ2-7, with D maybe TRBD2 (6 bases). CDR3 length: 15 amino acids. Trimming took 2 bases from V and 7 from J, leaving 18 bases between them.

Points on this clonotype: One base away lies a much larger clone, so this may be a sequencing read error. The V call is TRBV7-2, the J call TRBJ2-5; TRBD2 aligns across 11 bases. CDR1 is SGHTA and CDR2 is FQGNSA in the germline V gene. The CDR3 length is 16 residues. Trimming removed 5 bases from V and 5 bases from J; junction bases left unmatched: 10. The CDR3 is CASSPELAGVCETQYF. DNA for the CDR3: TGTGCCAGCAGCCCCGAACTAGCGGGAGTCTGCGAGACCCAGTACTTC. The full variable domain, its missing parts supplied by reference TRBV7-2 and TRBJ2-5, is GAGVSQSPSNKVTEKGKDVELRCDPISGHTALYWYRQSLGQGLEFLIYFQGNSAPDKSGLPSDRFSAERTGGSVSTLTIQRTQQEDSAVYLCASSPELAGVCETQYFGPGTRLLVL.

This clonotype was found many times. CDR3 in DNA: TGCAGCGCCACCAATGGGAGGGGGCCAACTAACTATGGCTACACCTTC. Amino acids: CSATNGRGPTNYGYTF. The chain joins TRBV29-1 to TRBJ1-2, with 7 bases matching TRBD1. This CDR3 is built from 16 residues. The V and J ends lost 7 bases and 0 bases, in that order; junction bases with no gene match: 14. The germline gives CDR1 SQVTM, CDR2 ANQGSEA.

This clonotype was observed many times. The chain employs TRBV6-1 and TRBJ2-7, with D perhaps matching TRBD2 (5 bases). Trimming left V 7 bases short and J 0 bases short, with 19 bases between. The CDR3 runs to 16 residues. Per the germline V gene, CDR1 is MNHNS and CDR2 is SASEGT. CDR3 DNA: TGTGCCAGCATTGGCAGGAAGCGGCCCAGCTCCTACGAGCAGTACTTC. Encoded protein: CASIGRKRPSSYEQYF.

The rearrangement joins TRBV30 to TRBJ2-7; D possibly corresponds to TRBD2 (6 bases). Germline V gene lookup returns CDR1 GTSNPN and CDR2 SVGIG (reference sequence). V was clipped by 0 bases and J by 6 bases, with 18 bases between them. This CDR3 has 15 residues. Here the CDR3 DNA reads TGTGCCTGGAGTGTAAGCTTAGGGAGGTTCGGCGAGCAGTACTTC. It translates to CAWSVSLGRFGEQYF.

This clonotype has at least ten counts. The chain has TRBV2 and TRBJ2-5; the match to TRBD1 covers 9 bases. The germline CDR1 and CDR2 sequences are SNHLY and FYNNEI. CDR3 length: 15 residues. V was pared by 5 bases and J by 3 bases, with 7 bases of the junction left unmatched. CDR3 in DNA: TGTGCCAGCAGTTCGATACGGACAGGGGAAGAGACCCAGTACTTC. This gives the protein CASSSIRTGEETQYF.

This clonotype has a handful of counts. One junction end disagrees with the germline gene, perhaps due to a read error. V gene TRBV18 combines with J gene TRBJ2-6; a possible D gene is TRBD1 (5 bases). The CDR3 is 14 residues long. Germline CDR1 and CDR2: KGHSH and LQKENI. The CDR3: CASSEAAGANGLTF. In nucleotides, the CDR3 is TGTGCCAGCTCAGAAGCAGCTGGGGCCAACGGCCTGACTTTC.

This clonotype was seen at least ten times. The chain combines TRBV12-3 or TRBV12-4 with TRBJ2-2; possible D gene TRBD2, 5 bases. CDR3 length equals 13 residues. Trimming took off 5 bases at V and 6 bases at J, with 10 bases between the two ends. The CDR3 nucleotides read TGTGCCAGCAGTACTAGTAGCTCCGGGGAGCTGTTTTTT. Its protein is CASSTSSSGELFF.

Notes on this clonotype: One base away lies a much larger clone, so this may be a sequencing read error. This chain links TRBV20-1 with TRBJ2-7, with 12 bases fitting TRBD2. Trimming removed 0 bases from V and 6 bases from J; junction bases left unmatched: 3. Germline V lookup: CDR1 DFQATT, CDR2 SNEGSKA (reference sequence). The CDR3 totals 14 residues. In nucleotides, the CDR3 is TGCAGTGCTAGAGATGGACTAGCGGGGTTCGAGCAGTACTTC. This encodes CSARDGLAGFEQYF.

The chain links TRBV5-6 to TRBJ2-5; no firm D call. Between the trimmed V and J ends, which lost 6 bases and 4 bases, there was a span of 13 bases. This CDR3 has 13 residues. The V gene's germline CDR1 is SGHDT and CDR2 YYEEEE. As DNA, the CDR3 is TGTGCCAGCACAGGTGCGGCCGGAGAGACCCAGTACTTC. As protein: CASTGAAGETQYF.

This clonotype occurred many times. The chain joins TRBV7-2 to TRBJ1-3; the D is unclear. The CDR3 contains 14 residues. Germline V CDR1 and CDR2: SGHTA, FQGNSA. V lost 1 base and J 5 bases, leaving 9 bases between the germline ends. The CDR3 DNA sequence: TGTGCCAGCAGCTTAGGTGGAGAGCGAAACACCATATATTTT. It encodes CASSLGGERNTIYF.

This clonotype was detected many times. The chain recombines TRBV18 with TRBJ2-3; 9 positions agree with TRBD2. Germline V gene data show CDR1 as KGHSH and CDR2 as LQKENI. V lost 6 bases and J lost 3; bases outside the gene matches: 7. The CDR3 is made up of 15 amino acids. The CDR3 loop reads CASSPSGVGTDTQYF. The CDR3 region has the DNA TGTGCCAGCTCCCCTAGCGGGGTAGGGACAGATACGCAGTATTTT.

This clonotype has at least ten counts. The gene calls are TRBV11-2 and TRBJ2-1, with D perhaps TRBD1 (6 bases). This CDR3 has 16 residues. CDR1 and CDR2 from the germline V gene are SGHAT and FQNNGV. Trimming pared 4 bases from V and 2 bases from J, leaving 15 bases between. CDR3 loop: CASSSQPGTTYNEQFF. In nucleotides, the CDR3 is TGTGCCAGCAGCTCGCAACCCGGGACAACCTACAATGAGCAGTTCTTC.